This T cell receptor beta chain was identified during a study of T cells in Graves' hyperthyroidism and ophthalmopathy. Points from the study as a whole: Using 13 V-J features, a model discriminated ophthalmopathy from stable hyperthyroidism. Blood also held most thyroid clonotypes expanded beyond 0.001.

Amplification targeted TCR beta CDR3 regions from RNA transcripts. HTBI primers were used for first-round RT-PCR of the TCR CDR3. TCRdb itself ran the multiplex PCR reads through MiXCR, one entry per CDR3 protein. The sample shows hundreds of thousands of distinct CDR3 sequences, roughly 40% of them seen only once. To note about this clonotype: Antigen unknown. This may be a read error: a much more frequent sequence differs by one nucleotide.

CDR3 length: 14 amino acids. Germline loops: CDR1 SQVTM, CDR2 ANQGSEA. Together with thyroid ultrasound, orbital computed tomography, serum thyroxine and TRAb, clinical symptoms were used for diagnoses. This clonotype originated in a man aged 18-30 years with Graves' hyperthyroidism. The genes are TRBV29-1 and TRBJ2-5; 7 bases agree with TRBD1. What was sequenced was blood. As DNA, the CDR3 is TGCAGCGTTACCCTCGGACAGGTACAAGGGACCCAGTACTTC. It codes for CSVTLGQVQGTQYF.